The clone carrying this TCR beta chain occurred once. The authors reverse transcribed all of the isolated RNA, so sequencing captured expressed TCRB transcripts. The read count averaged about 3.57 million across naive, central memory and regulatory T cell samples. Profiled with immunoSEQ multiplex PCR; TCRdb holds only in-frame clones, not every one. The top ten clones hold under 0.05% of a sample with a few hundred thousand clones, around 20% of them seen once. These data are taken from a study of beta chain features in type 1 diabetes. Study-wide context: The patients were much like the healthy donors in age, gender and cell yields.

Losses at the gene ends were 4 bases for V and 5 bases for J; bases not matched to a gene: 4. CDR1 SGHRS and CDR2 YFSETQ come from the germline V gene. The CDR3 runs to 15 residues. Post-sort purity exceeded 98% for all sorted populations. Material for sequencing was naive CD4+ T cells from blood. The receptor was isolated from a woman aged 18-29 years in good health. The V gene is TRBV5-1, the J gene TRBJ1-4; 11 nucleotides match TRBD1. The CDR3 region is CASSQRDRGNEKLFF. DNA for the CDR3: TGCGCCAGCAGCCAGCGGGACAGGGGGAATGAAAAACTGTTTTTT.